A single sample gave rise to the 14 T cell receptor beta chains below, sequenced in a study of monozygotic twins with inflammatory bowel disease. TCRdb reprocessed the 5' RACE reads and keeps a single row for each CDR3 protein, giving no DNA. The repertoire shows 200,000 to 250,000 distinct CDR3 sequences; the top ten hold roughly 1.5%. What was sequenced was blood. These receptor sequences come from a human donor with ulcerative colitis or Crohn's disease, or a healthy co-twin of an affected twin (not recorded which).

V is TRBV29-1 and J is TRBJ1-1; TCRdb picks TRBD1, but there is no DNA to check that call. This CDR3 is 13 amino acids long. The germline V gene has CDR1 SQVTM and CDR2 ANQGSEA. CDR3 region: CSVETTGNTEAFF.

CDR3 sequence: CASSLGQLDGYTF. V gene TRBV6-1 combines with J gene TRBJ1-2; TCRdb calls TRBD1, which cannot be checked without DNA. CDR1 is MNHNS and CDR2 is SASEGT in the germline V gene. The CDR3 has 13 residues.

The chain recombines TRBV20-1 with TRBJ2-5; TCRdb names TRBD2, which stays unverified in the absence of DNA. This CDR3 is built from 15 residues. The germline V gene has CDR1 DFQATT and CDR2 SNEGSKA (reference sequence). This CDR3 reads CSAPSGGRVGETQYF.

The V gene is TRBV24-1, the J gene TRBJ2-1. The CDR3 spans 15 residues. Per germline, CDR1 KGHDR and CDR2 SFDVKD. The CDR3 here is CATSDPKAIYNEQFF.

The gene calls are TRBV7-2 and TRBJ2-1; as DNA is missing, the TRBD2 call by TCRdb cannot be tested. From germline, CDR1 is SGHTA and CDR2 FQGNSA. The CDR3 has 16 residues. The CDR3 protein is CASTTRTSGGPNEQFF.

The chain employs TRBV27 and TRBJ1-3. The germline V gene has CDR1 MNHEY and CDR2 SMNVEV (reference sequence). The CDR3 has 13 residues. The CDR3 loop reads CASRPSSGNTIYF.

This rearrangement joins TRBV7-9 to TRBJ2-3. Germline CDR1 is SEHNR and CDR2 is FQNEAQ (reference sequence). The CDR3 is 13 amino acids. CDR3 residues: CASSVIDIDTQYF.

The chain carries TRBV12-3 or TRBV12-4 and TRBJ2-5. This CDR3 comprises 14 residues. The CDR3 loop is CASSLEVYQETQYF.

The genes are TRBV6-5 and TRBJ1-1; TCRdb's D gene call, TRBD1, goes unchecked for lack of DNA. Germline V lookup: CDR1 MNHEY, CDR2 SVGAGI. This CDR3 is 15 amino acids long. CDR3: CASSSGGAKNTEAFF.

This chain connects TRBV7-2 to TRBJ2-1; the D call of TRBD1 rests on TCRdb alone, since no DNA is present to check it. This CDR3 comprises 15 residues. The germline gives CDR1 SGHTA, CDR2 FQGNSA. The CDR3 spells CASSFFGRGYNEQFF.

V usage is TRBV20-1 and J usage is TRBJ2-2; the TRBD1 assignment by TCRdb is unverifiable without DNA. This CDR3 is 16 amino acids long. Per germline, CDR1 DFQATT and CDR2 SNEGSKA (reference sequence). The CDR3 spells CSAFAGGAPGTGELFF.

The chain links TRBV19 to TRBJ1-2; TCRdb's D gene call, TRBD1, goes unchecked for lack of DNA. Per the germline V gene, CDR1 is LNHDA and CDR2 is SQIVND (reference sequence). This CDR3 has 15 amino acids. This CDR3 reads CASSLRGRANYGYTF.

The V and J genes are TRBV5-1 and TRBJ1-1. Germline V gene sequence: CDR1 SGHRS, CDR2 YFSETQ. This CDR3 spans 14 amino acids. CDR3 amino acids: CASSSLGLGTEAFF.

The chain couples TRBV28 to TRBJ2-7; TCRdb selects TRBD2, and the lack of DNA leaves this call unchecked. CDR1 is MDHEN and CDR2 is SYDVKM in the germline V gene. The length of the CDR3 is 13 residues. This CDR3 is CATAGTSLGEQYF.